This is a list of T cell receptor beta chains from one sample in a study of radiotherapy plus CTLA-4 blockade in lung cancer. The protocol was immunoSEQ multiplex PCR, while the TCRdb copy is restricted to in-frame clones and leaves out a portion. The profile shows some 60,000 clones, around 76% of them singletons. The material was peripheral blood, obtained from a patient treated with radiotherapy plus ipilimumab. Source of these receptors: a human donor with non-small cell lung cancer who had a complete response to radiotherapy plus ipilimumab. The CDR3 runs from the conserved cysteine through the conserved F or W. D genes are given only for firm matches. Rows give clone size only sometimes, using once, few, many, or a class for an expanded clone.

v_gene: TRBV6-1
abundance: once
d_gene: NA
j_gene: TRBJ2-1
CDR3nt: TGTGCCAGCAGTGAAGTATACTCCAATGAGCAGTTCTTC
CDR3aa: CASSEVYSNEQFF

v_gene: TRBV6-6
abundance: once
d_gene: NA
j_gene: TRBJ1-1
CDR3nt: TGTGCCAGCACGCGGGTCACGGGCACTGAAGCTTTCTTT
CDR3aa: CASTRVTGTEAFF

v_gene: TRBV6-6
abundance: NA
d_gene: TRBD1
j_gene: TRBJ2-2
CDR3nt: TGTGCCATCAAACAGGGGGCCAACACCGGGGAGCTGTTTTTT
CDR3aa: CAIKQGANTGELFF

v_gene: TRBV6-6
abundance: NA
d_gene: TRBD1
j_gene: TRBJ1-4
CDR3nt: TGTGCCAGCAGTTCAGGACAGGCAACTAATGAAAAACTGTTTTTT
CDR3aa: CASSSGQATNEKLFF

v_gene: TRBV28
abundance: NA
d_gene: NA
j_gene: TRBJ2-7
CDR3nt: TGTGCCAGCAGCCTGTCGCAGGGGAATTACGAGCAGTACTTC
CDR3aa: CASSLSQGNYEQYF

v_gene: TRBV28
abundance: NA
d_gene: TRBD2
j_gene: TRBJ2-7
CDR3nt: TGTGCCAGCAGTTTAATCGCTAGCGGGAGTAGCTACGAGCAGTACTTC
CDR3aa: CASSLIASGSSYEQYF

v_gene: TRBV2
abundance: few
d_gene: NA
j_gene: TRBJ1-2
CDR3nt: TGTGCCAGCAGTAATGGGGGGGGTGGCTACACCTTC
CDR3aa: CASSNGGGGYTF

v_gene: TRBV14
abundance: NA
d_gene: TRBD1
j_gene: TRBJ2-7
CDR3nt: TGTGCCAGCAGCCCCGGACCGGGACAGGGGCCAGTCGAGCAGTACTTC
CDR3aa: CASSPGPGQGPVEQYF

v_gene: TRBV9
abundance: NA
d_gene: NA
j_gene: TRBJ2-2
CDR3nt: TGTGCCAGCAGCGTAGGGCTAGTACCCGGGGAGCTGTTTTTT
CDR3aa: CASSVGLVPGELFF

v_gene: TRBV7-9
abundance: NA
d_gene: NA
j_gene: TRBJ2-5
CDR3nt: TGTGCCAGCAGCTTCCCCCTAGCGACACAAGAGACCCAGTACTTC
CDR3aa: CASSFPLATQETQYF

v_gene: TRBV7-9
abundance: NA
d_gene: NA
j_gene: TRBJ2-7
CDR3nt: TGTGCCAGCAGCTTTTTCCAAGGGGGTTACACGTCCTACGAGCAGTACTTC
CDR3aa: CASSFFQGGYTSYEQYF

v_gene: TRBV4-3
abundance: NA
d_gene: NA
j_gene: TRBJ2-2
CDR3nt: TGCGCCAGCAGCCAAGCCCCCGGCAGGGGTTGGCCCGGGGAGCTGTTTTTT
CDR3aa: CASSQAPGRGWPGELFF

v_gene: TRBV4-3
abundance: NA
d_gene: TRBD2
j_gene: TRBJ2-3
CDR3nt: TGCGCCAGCAGCCAGGGTAGCGGGGCAACAGATACGCAGTATTTT
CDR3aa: CASSQGSGATDTQYF

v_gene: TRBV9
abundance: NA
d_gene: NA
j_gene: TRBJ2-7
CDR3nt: TGTGCCAGCAGCGTTGCAGGGGGGCGCGAGCAGTACTTC
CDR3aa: CASSVAGGREQYF

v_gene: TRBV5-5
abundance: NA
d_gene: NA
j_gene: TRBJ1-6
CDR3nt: TGTGCCAGCACCCGGGAGCGGGGAATGGGGTATAATTCACCCCTCCACTTT
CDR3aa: CASTRERGMGYNSPLHF